This T cell receptor beta chain was observed in a study of CD8+ T cells in alopecia areata (dated by TCRdb to the late 2010s). For context, the study as a whole: Treated patients were enrolled in an open-label pilot trial of oral tofacitinib at 5 to 10 mg twice daily for moderate-to-severe alopecia areata. Tofacitinib was administered for 6 to 18 months, and 6 months of follow-up off drug were then conducted to assess delayed response and recurrence. Disease severity in treated patients was measured with the SALT score, which quantifies the percentage of affected scalp surface area. In both human patients and the C3H/HeJ mouse model, the study applied high-throughput TCRbeta sequencing to look at T cell clonal expansion in alopecia areata. Human TCRbeta sequencing covered scalp tissue and sorted CD4+ and CD8+ peripheral blood T cells from patchy and totalis/universalis alopecia areata patients and healthy controls. Biopsies were taken from tofacitinib-treated patients at baseline and again at 4 and 24 weeks into treatment, and several of those patients also had a later scalp biopsy. Clonality in the scalp was compared among normal scalp (n=4), patchy alopecia areata scalp (n=8), and alopecia totalis/universalis scalp (n=8). RNA was extracted with the PAXgene miRNA kit for fixed scalp, the miRNeasy kit for PBMCs, and the RNeasy kit for mouse skin. TCRbeta CDR3 regions were amplified by immunoSEQ multiplex PCR using 35 Vbeta forward and 13 Jbeta reverse primers. The full study reports these points: TCR sequences shared between patients were less clear than in mice, possibly partly because of HLA diversity in the patient population. Many expanded lesional clones persisted in scalp and blood during tofacitinib treatment, which may partly explain relapse after stopping treatment. With tofacitinib, both scalp clonality and the number of expanded CD8+ clones among the top 100 scalp clones went down significantly. Lesional scalp, especially in alopecia totalis/universalis, showed higher clonality and more expanded CD8+ clones than normal scalp, suggesting antigenic drive. Unlike mouse skin, where gammadelta T cells dominate, normal human skin contains resident alphabeta T cells that get sequenced too, which complicates analysis of the scalp TCR repertoire. Because the treated cohort was small and included a single nonresponder, larger studies are needed to assess links between baseline CD8+ expansion and response.

At the junction V is shortened by 2 bases and J by 4 bases, with 11 bases in between. From its cysteine to its phenylalanine, the CDR3 spans 13 amino acids. Only the CDR3 DNA is retained, 39 bases long and in frame from the first base. CDR1 and CDR2 are drawn from the germline V gene (reference sequence): GTSNPN, SVGIG. Regarding this clone: The specificity of this receptor is unknown. The sample holds no much larger clone one base away, and base qualities are not on file.

Explained via the paper, the time point label denotes: four to five weeks on oral tofacitinib. The treatment or condition label on this specimen signifies: oral pan-JAK inhibitor, 5-10 mg twice daily. Lesional scalp punch biopsies and peripheral blood were collected from alopecia areata patients. PBMCs were isolated by density centrifugation and stained for CD3, CD4 and CD8, after which CD4+ and CD8+ T cells were sorted on a FACSAria. Receptor amplification or capture employed the immunoSEQ multiplex PCR assay. For TCR sequencing, RNA was extracted from every sample and reverse transcribed into cDNA to serve as template. First-strand cDNA was synthesized using SuperScript III with a 2:1 mix of oligo-dT and random hexamers. A synthetic immune receptor repertoire was used to assess amplification bias, and residual bias was removed computationally. Per the original workflow: After raw reads were preprocessed to remove errors, the CDR3 was defined following IMGT conventions as running from the conserved cysteine to phenylalanine. To get clonality, Shannon entropy was normalized by log2 of the number of productive unique TCRs and the result was subtracted from 1. CD4 or CD8 identity of scalp clones was inferred by cross-referencing scalp TCRbeta sequences with sorted blood CD4 and CD8 repertoires. TCRdb provides this immuneACCESS table in a form limited to in-frame rearrangements. Some clones are lacking; in checked studies, under half of them reflect an unresolved V gene, and why the rest are absent is not known. The V and J calls and the clone size are those of that table, but D and trimming were determined from the DNA. A total of about 220,000 clones appear in this sample, about 57% of them only once. Around 1.4% of the sample is taken by the ten largest.

Rearrangement joined TRBV30 to TRBJ1-2; the D segment cannot be called with confidence. The clonotype originates from a human donor with alopecia areata. The sample in question was CD4+ T cells sorted from blood, obtained at week 4, from a patient treated with tofacitinib. The CDR3 protein sequence reads: CAWSRTSTYGYTF. The base sequence is TGTGCCTGGAGTCGGACGTCGACCTATGGCTACACCTTC.